This is a list of T cell receptor beta chains from one sample in a study of shared clonotypes between healthy human individuals. Assay used: immunoSEQ multiplex PCR; TCRdb lists only in-frame clones, some missing. The sample shows more than 2 million clones, about 95% of them seen only once. Sequenced: naive CD8+ T cells sorted from blood. The receptors here all came from a man aged 18 to 35 in good health. The CDR3 runs from the conserved cysteine through the conserved F or W. Each record gives: D gene, clone size, J gene, V gene, CDR3 protein. The D gene is left open where the match is weak. Part of the rows lack a size; the others show once, few, many or a class for expanded clones.

d_call: .; clone_size: .; j_call: TRBJ2-3; v_call: TRBV6-4; cdr3_aa: CASSDSSGDGDTQYF
d_call: TRBD1; clone_size: .; j_call: TRBJ2-7; v_call: TRBV30; cdr3_aa: CAWSPGQGALQYF
d_call: .; clone_size: .; j_call: TRBJ2-2; v_call: TRBV25-1; cdr3_aa: CASSVTENTGELFF
d_call: .; clone_size: .; j_call: TRBJ2-2; v_call: TRBV15; cdr3_aa: CATSMGNTGELFF
d_call: TRBD2; clone_size: .; j_call: TRBJ2-7; v_call: TRBV27; cdr3_aa: CASSASGGPLSYEQYF
d_call: .; clone_size: .; j_call: TRBJ1-6; v_call: TRBV5-8; cdr3_aa: CASSLRGALNSPLHF
d_call: TRBD1; clone_size: .; j_call: TRBJ2-7; v_call: TRBV11-2; cdr3_aa: CASSKGQGTGTYEQYF
d_call: .; clone_size: .; j_call: TRBJ1-2; v_call: TRBV15; cdr3_aa: CATSRVEGPLYGYTF
d_call: .; clone_size: .; j_call: TRBJ1-1; v_call: TRBV12-5; cdr3_aa: CASGTEGVNTEAFF
d_call: .; clone_size: .; j_call: TRBJ2-1; v_call: TRBV11-2; cdr3_aa: CASSEGVNFYNEQFF
d_call: .; clone_size: once; j_call: TRBJ2-7; v_call: TRBV19; cdr3_aa: CASSISPSYEQYF
d_call: .; clone_size: .; j_call: TRBJ2-2; v_call: TRBV2; cdr3_aa: CASSDLQHTGELFF
d_call: TRBD1; clone_size: once; j_call: TRBJ1-1; v_call: TRBV7-2; cdr3_aa: CAISTLTGGWTEAFF
d_call: TRBD1; clone_size: .; j_call: TRBJ1-2; v_call: TRBV5-8; cdr3_aa: CASSHRDRVSLNYGYTF
d_call: .; clone_size: .; j_call: TRBJ2-1; v_call: TRBV11-2; cdr3_aa: CASSLDPGGLYNEQFF
d_call: .; clone_size: .; j_call: TRBJ2-7; v_call: TRBV7-8; cdr3_aa: CASSLAGAGSWSEQYF
d_call: TRBD1; clone_size: .; j_call: TRBJ2-1; v_call: TRBV9; cdr3_aa: CASSGDRGPYEQFF
d_call: TRBD2; clone_size: once; j_call: TRBJ2-2; v_call: TRBV27; cdr3_aa: CASSSTSSGLAVGELFF
d_call: TRBD2; clone_size: .; j_call: TRBJ2-1; v_call: TRBV2; cdr3_aa: CAIHFSGGVLNEQFF
d_call: TRBD2; clone_size: few; j_call: TRBJ2-7; v_call: TRBV7-2; cdr3_aa: CASSPWGGYEQYF
d_call: TRBD1; clone_size: .; j_call: TRBJ2-7; v_call: TRBV9; cdr3_aa: CASSHPGQGDEQYF
d_call: .; clone_size: .; j_call: TRBJ2-2; v_call: TRBV2; cdr3_aa: CASSNAQLDTGELFF
d_call: .; clone_size: .; j_call: TRBJ1-1; v_call: TRBV29-1; cdr3_aa: CSVEDPGGVRAFF
d_call: TRBD2; clone_size: .; j_call: TRBJ2-7; v_call: TRBV6-6; cdr3_aa: CASSYVGGPHEQYF
d_call: .; clone_size: .; j_call: TRBJ1-1; v_call: TRBV9; cdr3_aa: CASSVAEGAGGTEAFF
d_call: .; clone_size: .; j_call: TRBJ2-5; v_call: TRBV19; cdr3_aa: CASNEGAQETQYF
d_call: .; clone_size: .; j_call: TRBJ1-5; v_call: TRBV27; cdr3_aa: CASSLSSDSWGEWPQHF
d_call: TRBD1; clone_size: .; j_call: TRBJ2-5; v_call: TRBV9; cdr3_aa: CASSVTGGYETQYF
d_call: .; clone_size: .; j_call: TRBJ2-7; v_call: TRBV27; cdr3_aa: CASSNRDTYEQYF
d_call: TRBD1; clone_size: once; j_call: TRBJ1-1; v_call: TRBV30; cdr3_aa: CAWSDRGEAFF
d_call: .; clone_size: once; j_call: TRBJ2-7; v_call: TRBV7-9; cdr3_aa: CASSLAGQGPYTWDEQYF
d_call: TRBD1; clone_size: .; j_call: TRBJ1-5; v_call: TRBV2; cdr3_aa: CASCRGGGQPQHF
d_call: .; clone_size: .; j_call: TRBJ1-5; v_call: TRBV6-1; cdr3_aa: CASSVWTEYSNQPQHF
d_call: TRBD1; clone_size: .; j_call: TRBJ2-7; v_call: TRBV18; cdr3_aa: CASSPTDRGGTYEQYF
d_call: TRBD1; clone_size: .; j_call: TRBJ2-7; v_call: TRBV2; cdr3_aa: CASRGVGQGLSYEQYF
d_call: TRBD2; clone_size: .; j_call: TRBJ2-1; v_call: TRBV4-3; cdr3_aa: CASSPLTSVANEQFF
d_call: .; clone_size: .; j_call: TRBJ2-7; v_call: TRBV6-1; cdr3_aa: CASSLHRETYEQYF
d_call: .; clone_size: .; j_call: TRBJ2-1; v_call: TRBV30; cdr3_aa: CAWTGANNEQFF
d_call: TRBD2; clone_size: .; j_call: TRBJ2-1; v_call: TRBV4-3; cdr3_aa: CASSQDPGLAGVVSYNEQFF
d_call: .; clone_size: .; j_call: TRBJ1-4; v_call: TRBV7-9; cdr3_aa: CASSSGGEKLFF
d_call: TRBD2; clone_size: .; j_call: TRBJ2-3; v_call: TRBV7-4; cdr3_aa: CASPRGGRTDTQYF
d_call: TRBD1; clone_size: .; j_call: TRBJ1-4; v_call: TRBV5-1; cdr3_aa: CASTPTGGNEKLFF
d_call: TRBD2; clone_size: .; j_call: TRBJ2-4; v_call: TRBV5-6; cdr3_aa: CASSLAGGGRNIQYF
d_call: .; clone_size: .; j_call: TRBJ2-2; v_call: TRBV7-9; cdr3_aa: CASSLATGNTGELFF
d_call: TRBD1; clone_size: once; j_call: TRBJ2-1; v_call: TRBV11-2; cdr3_aa: CASSLVGGGSYNEQFF
d_call: .; clone_size: .; j_call: TRBJ1-2; v_call: TRBV28; cdr3_aa: CASSLLPGRNYGYTF
d_call: TRBD2; clone_size: .; j_call: TRBJ2-7; v_call: TRBV2; cdr3_aa: CASSGGLALKYEQYF
d_call: .; clone_size: .; j_call: TRBJ2-3; v_call: TRBV10-1; cdr3_aa: CPTFLPRSTDTQYF
d_call: .; clone_size: .; j_call: TRBJ1-1; v_call: TRBV5-1; cdr3_aa: CASSGQFEAFF
d_call: .; clone_size: .; j_call: TRBJ1-4; v_call: TRBV6-5; cdr3_aa: CASSYSENEKLFF
d_call: TRBD2; clone_size: .; j_call: TRBJ2-7; v_call: TRBV2; cdr3_aa: CASLAGETYEQYF